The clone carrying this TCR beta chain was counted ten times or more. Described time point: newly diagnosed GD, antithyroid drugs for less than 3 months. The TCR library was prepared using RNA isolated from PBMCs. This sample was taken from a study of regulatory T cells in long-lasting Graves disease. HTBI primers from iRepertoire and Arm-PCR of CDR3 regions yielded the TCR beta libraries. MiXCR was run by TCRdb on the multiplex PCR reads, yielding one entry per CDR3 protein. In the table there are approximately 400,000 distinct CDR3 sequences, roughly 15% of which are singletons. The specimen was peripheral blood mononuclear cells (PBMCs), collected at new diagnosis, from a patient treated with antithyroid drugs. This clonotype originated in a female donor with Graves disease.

In DNA form, the CDR3 reads TGTGCCAGCAGCCAAGATTCGGACGCTTTCTTT. Translated: CASSQDSDAFF. V is TRBV3-1 and J is TRBJ1-1, with D uncertain. Looked up from germline, CDR1 is LGHDT and CDR2 is YNNKEL (reference sequence). The CDR3 is made up of 11 amino acids. V was pared by 0 bases and J by 11 bases, with 7 bases between. Drawing the rest from reference TRBV3-1 and TRBJ1-1, the complete variable domain is DTAVSQTPKYLVTQMGNDKSIKCEQNLGHDTMYWYKQDSKKFLKIMFSYNNKELIINETVPNRFSPKSPDKAHLNLHINSLELGDSAVYFCASSQDSDAFFGQGTRLTVV.